These 8 T cell receptor beta chains originate from one sample sequenced in a study of follicular helper T cells after annual influenza vaccination. Only in-frame clones appear in the TCRdb table, and some are missing; sequencing was by immunoSEQ multiplex PCR. The sample carries some 9,000 clones, roughly 85% recorded once. Time point given: 2014-2015 season, pre-vaccination. Sequenced material: CXCR5+ CD38- circulating T follicular helper cells from blood, taken on the day of influenza vaccination. Subset noted: circulating Tfh, non-naive CD4+CXCR5+PD-1+ (ICOS+CD38+ or ICOS-CD38-). These receptors came from an adult who received the influenza vaccine.

This chain connects TRBV30 to TRBJ2-2; tentatively, D is TRBD1 (5 bases). The V and J ends lost 4 bases and 1 base respectively, with 10 bases between them. Germline CDR1 reads GTSNPN; CDR2 reads SVGIG (reference sequence). The length of the CDR3 is 14 residues. As DNA, the CDR3 is TGTGCCTGGAATTGGGGCCAGAACACCGGGGAGCTGTTTTTT. Translated, it gives CAWNWGQNTGELFF.

The J gene is TRBJ2-7, the V gene TRBV6-6; 8 bases are a match to TRBD1. The germline V gene encodes CDR1 MNHNY and CDR2 SVGAGI (reference sequence). The CDR3 spans 15 residues. The J segment lost 0 bases and the V segment lost 6 bases, leaving 7 bases of the junction unmatched. The CDR3 DNA sequence: TGTGCCAGCAGCGACCGGGACAGGAGCTCCTACGAGCAGTACTTC. It yields the protein CASSDRDRSSYEQYF.

The rearrangement links TRBV7-2 to TRBJ2-1, with TRBD2 identical over 9 bases. There are 17 residues in the CDR3. Looked up from germline, CDR1 is SGHTA and CDR2 is FQGNSA. V was clipped by 1 base and J by 9 bases; unmatched bases: 13. The DNA of the CDR3 is TGTGCCAGCAGCTTAGATCGTACAGCGGGAGGCTTAGGTGAGCAGTTCTTC. Translated, it gives CASSLDRTAGGLGEQFF.

The chain has TRBV7-2 and TRBJ2-2; TRBD2 matches 8 bases. The CDR3 sequence is 14 residues long. The V gene end was trimmed by 7 bases and the J gene end by 1 base; junction bases not matched to a gene: 2. Per the germline V gene, CDR1 is SGHTA and CDR2 is FQGNSA. The CDR3 bases are TGTGCCAGCAACCTAGCGGGGAACACCGGGGAGCTGTTTTTT. Its protein product is CASNLAGNTGELFF.

This clone occurred a few times. The chain joins TRBV10-3 to TRBJ2-7, with D possibly matching TRBD2 (5 bases). This CDR3 has 15 amino acids. Trimming stripped 4 bases from V and 2 bases from J, with 15 bases between. CDR1 ENHRY and CDR2 SYGVKD come from the germline V gene. CDR3 DNA: TGTGCCATCAGTGGTGGTGTAGCGTCGGCCTACGAGCAGTACTTC. This sequence encodes CAISGGVASAYEQYF.

The rearrangement uses TRBV4-1 and TRBJ2-1; 7 positions match TRBD1. V shed 4 bases, J shed 3 bases, and the junction held 3 bases outside the gene matches. The CDR3 is 14 residues long. From germline, CDR1 is MGHRA and CDR2 YSYEKL. The CDR3 DNA follows: TGCGCCAGCAGCCCCCAGGGGGACTACAATGAGCAGTTCTTC. This translates into CASSPQGDYNEQFF.

The chain's CDR3 is CASSGRAAGDNEQFF. The CDR3 nucleotides read TGTGCCAGCAGCGGCCGGGCCGCGGGCGACAATGAGCAGTTCTTC. This rearrangement joins TRBV5-4 to TRBJ2-1; D is perhaps TRBD2 (5 bases). Trimming left V 4 bases short and J 5 bases short, with 16 bases between. CDR3 length: 15 residues. Germline V lookup: CDR1 SGHNT, CDR2 YYREEE (reference sequence). Supplemented by reference TRBV5-4 and TRBJ2-1, the full variable domain reads ETGVTQSPTHLIKTRGQQVTLRCSSQSGHNTVSWYQQALGQGPQFIFQYYREEENGRGNFPPRFSGLQFPNYSSELNVNALELDDSALYLCASSGRAAGDNEQFFGPGTRLTVL.

The V and J genes are TRBV7-9 and TRBJ1-4; perhaps TRBD1 as D (6 bases). Germline values: CDR1 SEHNR, CDR2 FQNEAQ (reference sequence). The CDR3 covers 17 residues. With 0 bases removed from V and 0 bases from J, the gap between germline ends came to 11 bases. CDR3 sequence: CASSLATGRATNEKLFF. The DNA of the CDR3 is TGTGCCAGCAGCTTAGCTACAGGGAGAGCAACTAATGAAAAACTGTTTTTT.